Shown below are 18 T cell receptor beta chains from a single sample sequenced in a study of blood T cells in healthy people across ages (dated by TCRdb to between 2015 and 2016). Receptor amplification or capture employed 5' RACE. The instrument given in TCRdb is Illumina HiSeq 2500. A second roughly 6 to 12 cycle PCR used a sample-barcoded 5' primer and a J-beta primer mix. TCRdb reprocessed the public reads (quality trimming at Q25 with fastp, clone calling with MiXCR) and kept in-frame beta chains. A single entry per CDR3 protein holds the most common genes and DNA from its merged rows. Across this sample there are more than 900,000 distinct CDR3 sequences, with less than 25% seen only once. The top ten clones comprise 0.65% to 0.75% of the sample. The same specimen was also included in a second study, on T cells of mothers and their children.

What was sequenced was blood. The origin of the receptors is a girl aged 2 to 10 in good health.

CDR3 DNA: TGTGCCAGCAGTAGACGCCCTGATGAGGCGGGAGGGCAAGAGACCCAGTACTTC. It yields the protein CASSRRPDEAGGQETQYF. The V and J genes are TRBV27 and TRBJ2-5; 9 bases line up with TRBD2. V lost 5 bases, J lost 2 bases, and 15 bases stayed unmatched. Germline V CDR1 and CDR2: MNHEY, SMNVEV (reference sequence). The CDR3 consists of 18 residues.

This chain uses TRBV20-1 with TRBJ2-5; 11 nucleotides match TRBD2. CDR1 is DFQATT, CDR2 SNEGSKA, per germline (reference sequence). V lost 6 bases to trimming and J lost 4 bases; unmatched junction nucleotides: 10. This CDR3 contains 15 residues. CDR3 loop: CSAAFSGRALETQYF. The CDR3 DNA sequence: TGCAGTGCCGCCTTTAGCGGGAGGGCCTTAGAGACCCAGTACTTC.

V gene TRBV12-3 or TRBV12-4 combines with J gene TRBJ2-1; the D call may be TRBD1 or TRBD2 (5 bases each). V was cut by 5 bases and J by 6 bases, with 17 bases left in between. The CDR3 contains 15 residues. The DNA of the CDR3 is TGTGCCAGCAGTCTGACACGGGGCGAGGTCAATGAGCAGTTCTTC. Its protein is CASSLTRGEVNEQFF.

This clonotype appeared many times. J is TRBJ2-1 and V is TRBV7-9; no reliable D call. With 3 bases removed from V and 7 bases from J, the gap between germline ends came to 7 bases. CDR3 length: 12 residues. CDR1 and CDR2 (germline): SEHNR, FQNEAQ (reference sequence). CDR3 residues: CASSLRSNEQFF. In DNA, the CDR3 is TGTGCCAGCAGCTTGAGAAGTAATGAGCAGTTCTTC.

This clonotype was counted only a few times. V is TRBV7-8 and J is TRBJ2-5; 12 bases agree with TRBD2. With 7 bases clipped from V and 1 base from J, the junction kept 13 bases outside the gene matches. CDR1 is SGHVS and CDR2 is FQNEAQ in the germline V gene. CDR3 length: 18 residues. CDR3 sequence: CASKKQLTTSGGQETQYF. The DNA of the CDR3 is TGTGCCAGCAAAAAACAACTAACGACTAGCGGGGGCCAAGAGACCCAGTACTTC.

The V gene is TRBV7-9, the J gene TRBJ2-3, with D tentatively TRBD1 (5 bases). The CDR3 is made up of 14 amino acids. Germline values: CDR1 SEHNR, CDR2 FQNEAQ (reference sequence). CDR3 bases: TGTGCTTCATCTTGGGGCCGGTTCACAGATACGCAGTATTTT. Protein product: CASSWGRFTDTQYF. The variable domain in full, completed from reference TRBV7-9 and TRBJ2-3, reads DTGVSQNPRHKITKRGQNVTFRCDPISEHNRLYWYRQTLGQGPEFLTYFQNEAQLEKSRLLSDRFSAERPKGSFSTLEIQRTEQGDSAMYLCASSWGRFTDTQYFGPGTRLTVL.

This sequence joins TRBV20-1 and TRBJ2-5; 12 bases map to TRBD2. The better agreement between TRBJ2-7 and the DNA end casts doubt on the J call. CDR3 length equals 15 residues. Germline CDR1 reads DFQATT; CDR2 reads SNEGSKA (reference sequence). The CDR3 is CSASSASGRVGEQYF. The CDR3 DNA is TGCAGTGCTAGTTCGGCTAGCGGGAGGGTGGGCGAGCAGTACTTC.

This clonotype was seen more than once but under ten times. V and J are TRBV20-1 and TRBJ1-4, with D uncertain. This CDR3 contains 12 residues. From germline, CDR1 is DFQATT and CDR2 SNEGSKA (reference sequence). The V gene lost 6 bases and the J gene lost 4 bases, with 9 bases spanning the gap. The CDR3 DNA follows: TGCAGTGCCCCCGGGGATAATGAAAAACTGTTTTTT. Encoded protein: CSAPGDNEKLFF.

Only a few counts were recorded for this clonotype. One end of the junction fails to match germline, which may point to a read error. The chain uses TRBV7-9 and TRBJ1-5; D possibly corresponds to TRBD1 (5 bases). The CDR3 has 17 residues. The germline V gene encodes CDR1 SEHNR and CDR2 FQNEAQ (reference sequence). In nucleotides, the CDR3 is TGTGCCAGCAGTCCCTCGGGCCAGGTGATAGGGGATCAGCCCCAGCGTTTT. The encoded protein is CASSPSGQVIGDQPQRF.

The sample holds a few counts of this clonotype. V is TRBV6-6 and J is TRBJ2-7; 10 positions match TRBD2. V shed 6 bases and J 0 bases; nucleotides not matched to a gene: 2. CDR1 is MNHNY and CDR2 is SVGAGI in the germline V gene (reference sequence). CDR3 length equals 14 residues. The CDR3 loop is CASRGLASSYEQYF. The CDR3 DNA reads TGTGCCAGCAGGGGACTAGCGAGCTCCTACGAGCAGTACTTC.

This sequence joins TRBV20-1 and TRBJ2-1; 8 nucleotides agree with TRBD2. V lost 1 base, J lost 1 base, and 9 bases stayed unmatched. The germline CDR1 and CDR2 sequences are DFQATT and SNEGSKA (reference sequence). The CDR3 loop spans 17 amino acids. CDR3 residues: CSARGSLAGKSYNEQFF. The CDR3 bases are TGCAGTGCTAGAGGGTCTTTAGCGGGAAAATCCTACAATGAGCAGTTCTTC.

This clonotype was observed a handful of times. The gene calls are TRBV7-2 and TRBJ2-2; a weak D match, TRBD2 (5 bases). The CDR3 spans 15 residues. Germline V gives CDR1 SGHTA, CDR2 FQGNSA. V was pared by 5 bases and J by 1 base, with 11 bases between. This CDR3 reads CASSLGGRNTGELFF. As DNA, the CDR3 is TGTGCCAGCAGCCTAGGAGGTCGGAACACCGGGGAGCTGTTTTTT.

The table lists this clonotype with a few counts. The V and J genes are TRBV27 and TRBJ2-5, with TRBD1 as a possible D gene (6 bases). Per germline, CDR1 MNHEY and CDR2 SMNVEV (reference sequence). Deletions cut 7 bases from V and 1 base from J, with 13 bases between. This CDR3 region has 14 residues. CDR3 sequence (DNA): TGTGCCAGCATCGACTTGGACAGCCAAGAGACCCAGTACTTC. Its translation: CASIDLDSQETQYF.

V is TRBV5-5 and J is TRBJ2-5; TRBD2 matches at 9 bases. Germline V gives CDR1 SGHKS, CDR2 YYEKEE (reference sequence). The junction had 10 bases not matched to a gene; V was cut back by 0 bases and J by 4 bases. The CDR3 totals 17 residues. The CDR3 region has the DNA TGTGCCAGCAGCTTGGTTAGCCTGCGGGAGGGGCCAGAGACCCAGTACTTC. Translating gives CASSLVSLREGPETQYF.

This CDR3 reads CASSSVLTGVTDTQYF. The CDR3 region has the DNA TGTGCCAGCAGTTCCGTATTGACGGGAGTTACAGATACGCAGTATTTT. The chain couples TRBV6-5 to TRBJ2-3; D is perhaps TRBD2 (6 bases). The CDR3 consists of 16 residues. Germline-derived CDR1 and CDR2 are MNHEY and SVGAGI. V was cut by 4 bases and J by 3 bases, with 17 bases left in between.

The chain carries TRBV29-1 and TRBJ2-5; TRBD2 agrees at 7 bases. The better agreement between TRBJ2-1 and the DNA end casts doubt on the J call. The CDR3 spans 13 residues. Germline loops: CDR1 SQVTM, CDR2 ANQGSEA. The CDR3 loop is CSGSSGSYNEQFF. CDR3 in DNA: TGCAGCGGTTCTAGCGGTTCCTACAATGAGCAGTTCTTC.

This chain joins TRBV6-5 and TRBJ2-7; no clear D gene. CDR3 length: 15 amino acids. Germline V lookup: CDR1 MNHEY, CDR2 SVGAGI. The V and J ends lost 7 bases and 8 bases respectively, with 24 bases between them. CDR3 amino acids: CASNSVAEPNNKQYF. CDR3 coding DNA: TGTGCCAGCAATTCGGTAGCAGAACCAAATAATAAGCAGTACTTC.

The V and J genes are TRBV5-6 and TRBJ2-5; D is ambiguous. Trimming removed 3 bases at V and 3 bases at J, with 12 bases between. The germline gives CDR1 SGHDT, CDR2 YYEEEE. The CDR3 is made up of 14 amino acids. The CDR3 bases are TGTGCCAGCAGCTCCAGTGGAAATGAAGAGACCCAGTACTTC. This encodes CASSSSGNEETQYF.